A selection of T cell receptor beta chains follows, all from one sample in a study of OX40 agonist ivuxolimab in advanced cancers. Profiling relied on immunoSEQ multiplex PCR, and the TCRdb table lists in-frame clones only, not all of them. The sample includes around 35,000 clones, about four fifths of them seen just once. The input for sequencing was CD4+ or CD8+ T cells sorted from blood, taken in a trial of the OX40 agonist ivuxolimab. These receptors originate from an adult with an advanced solid tumor such as melanoma, head and neck, liver or kidney cancer. Each CDR3 is given with its conserved first and last residue. A D gene is named only where the DNA matches it firmly. Some rows have no size entry. The others give once, few or many, or a class for an expanded clone.

V	D	size	J	DNA	CDR3
TRBV9	-	once	TRBJ1-1	TGTGCCAGCAGCGACCGGGACCCAAATCCCCGACCCCTCATGAACACTGAAGCTTTCTTT	CASSDRDPNPRPLMNTEAFF
TRBV7-9	-	few	TRBJ2-5	TGTGCCACCCTCCGTTGGGAGACCCAGTACTTC	CATLRWETQYF
TRBV4-3	-	few	TRBJ1-4	TGCGCCAGCAGCCAAGTTCTAGGACGGGCAACTAATGAAAAACTGTTTTTT	CASSQVLGRATNEKLFF
TRBV28	TRBD1	-	TRBJ1-2	TGTGCCAGCGGGGACAGGGGCTATGGCTACACCTTC	CASGDRGYGYTF
TRBV5-5	TRBD1	once	TRBJ1-4	TGTGCCAGCAGCCCGGACCCCGGGACAGTTAATGAAAAACTGTTTTTT	CASSPDPGTVNEKLFF
TRBV5-1	-	-	TRBJ2-1	TGCGCCAGCAGCTTGACAGGTCTCGGGCATGAGCAGTTCTTC	CASSLTGLGHEQFF
TRBV6-5	-	-	TRBJ2-3	TGTGCCAGCAGTTACTCGGGTCTCACAGATACGCAGTATTTT	CASSYSGLTDTQYF
TRBV25-1	-	-	TRBJ2-6	TGTGCCAGCGCGGACCTTAGCTCTGGGGCCAACGTCCTGACTTTC	CASADLSSGANVLTF
TRBV7-3	-	-	TRBJ1-2	TGTGCCAGCAGCGTTAACGAGGGGTATGGCTACACCTTC	CASSVNEGYGYTF
TRBV11-2	-	-	TRBJ1-1	TGTGCCGAACAGGCTCGGGACACTGAAGCTTTCTTT	CAEQARDTEAFF
TRBV6-5	-	-	TRBJ1-2	TGTGCCAGCAGTGTCTCAGGAGTAAGGGGCTACACCTTC	CASSVSGVRGYTF
TRBV19	-	-	TRBJ2-2	TGTGCCAGTAGTATGATGGCTGCTAACGGGGAGCTGTTTTTT	CASSMMAANGELFF
TRBV19	-	few	TRBJ1-1	TGTGCCAGTAGTCGGCAGGGTTGGACTGAAGCTTTCTTT	CASSRQGWTEAFF
TRBV6-5	-	-	TRBJ2-7	TGTGCCAGCAGTCCCCCGGGACTTTCTGGCGAGCAGTACTTC	CASSPPGLSGEQYF
TRBV5-4	-	once	TRBJ2-2	TGTGCCAGCAGCTTAGGATCAGCGGCGAACACCGGGGAGCTGTTTTTT	CASSLGSAANTGELFF
TRBV30	TRBD1	-	TRBJ1-5	TGTGCCTGGGCGAGGACAGGGCCCTATCAGCCCCAGCATTTT	CAWARTGPYQPQHF
TRBV6-5	TRBD1	-	TRBJ2-7	TGTGCCAGCACCCGACAGGGGGTCTACGAGCAGTACTTC	CASTRQGVYEQYF
TRBV2	-	-	TRBJ2-5	TGTGCCAGCAGTGAGGGGCTCCAACCCCTTTGGACCCAGTACTTC	CASSEGLQPLWTQYF
TRBV7-2	-	-	TRBJ1-1	TGTGCCAGCAGCCGGACGTCGGGGTCACAGGGTGAAGCTTTCTTT	CASSRTSGSQGEAFF
TRBV7-3	TRBD1	-	TRBJ2-1	TGTGCCAGCAGCTTACGACCGGGACAGGGGAATGAGCAGTTCTTC	CASSLRPGQGNEQFF
TRBV18	-	few	TRBJ2-3	TGTGCCAGCTCACCAACAGGGACAGATACGCAGTATTTT	CASSPTGTDTQYF
TRBV21-1	-	-	TRBJ1-5	TGTGCCAGCAGGGGGCGGCTACATTGGCATCATCAGCCCCAGCATTTT	CASRGRLHWHHQPQHF
TRBV4-3	-	-	TRBJ2-7	TGCGCCAGCAGCCAAGACTCGGGGGGCTTTTACGAGCAGTACTTC	CASSQDSGGFYEQYF
TRBV7-2	-	-	TRBJ1-2	TGTGCCAGCAGCTCCGGGCAGGGGTTAGGCTACACCTTC	CASSSGQGLGYTF
TRBV5-1	TRBD1	few	TRBJ1-5	TGCGCCAGCAGCTTAGACCAGGGGGATCAGCCCCAGCATTTT	CASSLDQGDQPQHF
TRBV5-1	-	-	TRBJ1-4	TGCGCCAGCAGCCGGTTCCCCACGCTGGCAACTAATGAAAAACTGTTTTTT	CASSRFPTLATNEKLFF
TRBV5-4	TRBD2	-	TRBJ2-7	TGTGCCAGCAGCCCCGGGACTAGCGGGGGGGCTTTCTACGAGCAGTACTTC	CASSPGTSGGAFYEQYF
TRBV7-9	-	-	TRBJ2-2	TGTGCCAGCAGCTTCCACGGGGAGCTGTTTTTT	CASSFHGELFF
TRBV6-1	TRBD2	few	TRBJ2-7	TGTGCCAGCAGCGGGAGCGGGGCCCTTTCCTACGAGCAGTACTTC	CASSGSGALSYEQYF
TRBV4-1	-	-	TRBJ1-2	TGCGCCAGCAGCCTCCTAATGGGGAGGGATCATGGCTACACCTTC	CASSLLMGRDHGYTF
TRBV7-3	TRBD1	-	TRBJ2-3	TGTGCCAGCAGCCCGGGGACAGGGAGGGGGGGTGGCATTACAGATACGCAGTATTTT	CASSPGTGRGGGITDTQYF
TRBV5-8	TRBD1	once	TRBJ1-4	TGTGCCAGCAGCTCGGGACCCGGGACAGGCTATATTGGTGAAAAACTGTTTTTT	CASSSGPGTGYIGEKLFF
TRBV15	-	-	TRBJ2-5	TGTGCCACCAGCTTTGGAAACCCGCGGGAGACCCAGTACTTC	CATSFGNPRETQYF
TRBV7-2	-	-	TRBJ2-7	TGTGCCAGCAGCTCTTTGTACGGCGAGCAGTACTTC	CASSSLYGEQYF
TRBV7-9	-	-	TRBJ1-1	TGTGCCAGCAGCCAAAATGAGGGGGTCACTGAAGCTTTCTTT	CASSQNEGVTEAFF
TRBV5-4	TRBD2	few	TRBJ2-5	TGTGCCAGCAGCTTGGACCCTAGCGGGCAAGAGACCCAGTACTTC	CASSLDPSGQETQYF
TRBV5-8	-	-	TRBJ2-7	TGTGCCAGCAGCTTGGGCGGGGCCCACTCCTACGAGCAGTACTTC	CASSLGGAHSYEQYF
TRBV11-2	TRBD2	few	TRBJ2-7	TGTGCCAGCAGCTTAGCTCGGCGGGAGTGGGGCCAGCAGTACTTC	CASSLARREWGQQYF